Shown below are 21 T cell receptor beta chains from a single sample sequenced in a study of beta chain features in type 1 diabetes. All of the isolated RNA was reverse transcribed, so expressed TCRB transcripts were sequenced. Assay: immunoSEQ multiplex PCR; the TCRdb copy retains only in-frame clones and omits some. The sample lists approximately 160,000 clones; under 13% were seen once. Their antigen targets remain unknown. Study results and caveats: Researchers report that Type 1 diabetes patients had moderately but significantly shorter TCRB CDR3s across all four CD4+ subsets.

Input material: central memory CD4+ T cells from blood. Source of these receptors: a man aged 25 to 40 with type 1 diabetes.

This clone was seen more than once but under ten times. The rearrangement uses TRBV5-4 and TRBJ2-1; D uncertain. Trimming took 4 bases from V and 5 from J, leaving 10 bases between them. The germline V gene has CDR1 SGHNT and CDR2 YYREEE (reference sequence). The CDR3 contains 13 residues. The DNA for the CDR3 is TGTGCCAGCAGCCAGAAGTTAAACAATGAGCAGTTCTTC. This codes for CASSQKLNNEQFF.

The CDR3 reads CASTTPADRANTGELFF. The CDR3 DNA reads as TGTGCCAGTACCACACCCGCGGACAGGGCGAACACCGGGGAGCTGTTTTTT. The J gene is TRBJ2-2, the V gene TRBV7-9, with 8 bases matching TRBD1. Germline lookup yields CDR1 SEHNR and CDR2 FQNEAQ (reference sequence). The CDR3 runs to 17 residues. Trimming removed 9 bases from V and 0 bases from J; junction bases left unmatched: 12. Full variable domain (missing parts from reference TRBV7-9 and TRBJ2-2): DTGVSQNPRHKITKRGQNVTFRCDPISEHNRLYWYRQTLGQGPEFLTYFQNEAQLEKSRLLSDRFSAERPKGSFSTLEIQRTEQGDSAMYLCASTTPADRANTGELFFGEGSRLTVL.

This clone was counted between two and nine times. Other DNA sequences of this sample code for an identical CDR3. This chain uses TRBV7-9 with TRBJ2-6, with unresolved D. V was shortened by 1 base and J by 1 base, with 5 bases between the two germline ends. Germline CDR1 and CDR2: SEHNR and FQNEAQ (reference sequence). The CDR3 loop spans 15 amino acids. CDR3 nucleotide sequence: TGTGCCAGCAGCTTAGGAGGATCTGGGGCCAACGTCCTGACTTTC. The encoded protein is CASSLGGSGANVLTF. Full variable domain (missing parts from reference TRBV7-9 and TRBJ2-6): DTGVSQNPRHKITKRGQNVTFRCDPISEHNRLYWYRQTLGQGPEFLTYFQNEAQLEKSRLLSDRFSAERPKGSFSTLEIQRTEQGDSAMYLCASSLGGSGANVLTFGAGSRLTVL.

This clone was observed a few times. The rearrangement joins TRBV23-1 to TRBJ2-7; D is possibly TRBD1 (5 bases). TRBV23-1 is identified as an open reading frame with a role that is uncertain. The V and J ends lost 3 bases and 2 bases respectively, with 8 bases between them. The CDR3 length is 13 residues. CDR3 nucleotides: TGCGCCAGCAGTCAGAGACAGCCCTACGAGCAGTACTTC. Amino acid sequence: CASSQRQPYEQYF.

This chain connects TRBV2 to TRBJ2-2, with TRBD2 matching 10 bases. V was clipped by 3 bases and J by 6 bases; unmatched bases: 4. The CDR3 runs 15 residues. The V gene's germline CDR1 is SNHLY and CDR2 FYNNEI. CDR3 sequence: CASSDSSGSSGELFF. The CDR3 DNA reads TGTGCCAGCAGTGATTCTAGCGGGAGTTCCGGGGAGCTGTTTTTT.

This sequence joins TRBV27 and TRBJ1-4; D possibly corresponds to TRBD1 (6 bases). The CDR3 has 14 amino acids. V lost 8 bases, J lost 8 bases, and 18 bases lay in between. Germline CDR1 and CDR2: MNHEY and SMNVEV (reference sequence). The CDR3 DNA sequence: TGTGCCAGCGGTTGGGCGGGGGCTGGGGAAAAACTGTTTTTT. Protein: CASGWAGAGEKLFF.

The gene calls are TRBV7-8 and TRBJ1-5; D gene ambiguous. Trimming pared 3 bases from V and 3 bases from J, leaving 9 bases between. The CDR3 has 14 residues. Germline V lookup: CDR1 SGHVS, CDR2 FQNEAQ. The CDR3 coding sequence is TGTGCCAGCAGCTTTCGGGGTGACAATCAGCCCCAGCATTTT. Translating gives CASSFRGDNQPQHF.

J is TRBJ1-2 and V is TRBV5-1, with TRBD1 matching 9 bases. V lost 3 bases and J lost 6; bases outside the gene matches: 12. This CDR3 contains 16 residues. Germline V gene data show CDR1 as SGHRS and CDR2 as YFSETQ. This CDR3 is CASSSTITGGANGYTF. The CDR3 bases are TGCGCCAGCAGCTCGACCATAACAGGGGGCGCTAATGGCTACACCTTC.

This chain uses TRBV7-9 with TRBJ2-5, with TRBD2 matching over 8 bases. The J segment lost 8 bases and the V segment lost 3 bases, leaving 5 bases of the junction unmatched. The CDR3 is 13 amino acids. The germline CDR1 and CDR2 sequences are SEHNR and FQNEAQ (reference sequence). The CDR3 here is CASSLAGGGTQYF. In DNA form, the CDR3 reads TGTGCCAGCAGCTTGGCCGGGGGGGGTACCCAGTACTTC.

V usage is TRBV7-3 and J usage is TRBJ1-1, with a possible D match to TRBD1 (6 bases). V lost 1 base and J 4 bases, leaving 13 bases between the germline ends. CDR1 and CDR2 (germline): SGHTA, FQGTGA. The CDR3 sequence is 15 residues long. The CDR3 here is CASSLNGGAVTEAFF. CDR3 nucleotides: TGTGCCAGCAGCTTAAATGGGGGGGCCGTCACTGAAGCTTTCTTT.

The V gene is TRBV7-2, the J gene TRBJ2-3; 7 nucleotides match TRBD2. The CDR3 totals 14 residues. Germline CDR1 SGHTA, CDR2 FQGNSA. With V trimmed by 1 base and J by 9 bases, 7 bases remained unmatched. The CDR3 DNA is TGTGCCAGCAGCTTAGGCGGGGGAGAGCGGACGCAGTATTTT. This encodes CASSLGGGERTQYF.

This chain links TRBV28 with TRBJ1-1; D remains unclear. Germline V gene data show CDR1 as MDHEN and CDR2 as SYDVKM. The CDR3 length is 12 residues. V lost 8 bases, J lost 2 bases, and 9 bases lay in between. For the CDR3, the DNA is TGTGCCAGCTCTACCATAAACACTGAAGCTTTCTTT. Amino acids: CASSTINTEAFF. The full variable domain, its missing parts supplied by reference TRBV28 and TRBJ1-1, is DVKVTQSSRYLVKRTGEKVFLECVQDMDHENMFWYRQDPGLGLRLIYFSYDVKMKEKGDIPEGYSVSREKKERFSLILESASTNQTSMYLCASSTINTEAFFGQGTRLTVV.

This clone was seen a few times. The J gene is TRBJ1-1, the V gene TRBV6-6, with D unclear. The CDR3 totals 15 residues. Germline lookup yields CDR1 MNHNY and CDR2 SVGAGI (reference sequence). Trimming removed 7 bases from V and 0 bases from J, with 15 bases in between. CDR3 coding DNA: TGTGCCAGCATCAAGAGGGAGGAAATGAACACTGAAGCTTTCTTT. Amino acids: CASIKREEMNTEAFF.

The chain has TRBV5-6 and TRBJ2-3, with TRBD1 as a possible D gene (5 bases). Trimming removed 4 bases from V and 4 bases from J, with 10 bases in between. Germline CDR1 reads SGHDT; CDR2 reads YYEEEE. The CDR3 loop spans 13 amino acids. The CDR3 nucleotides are TGTGCCAGCAGCCCCACAGGCTCAGATACGCAGTATTTT. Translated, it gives CASSPTGSDTQYF.

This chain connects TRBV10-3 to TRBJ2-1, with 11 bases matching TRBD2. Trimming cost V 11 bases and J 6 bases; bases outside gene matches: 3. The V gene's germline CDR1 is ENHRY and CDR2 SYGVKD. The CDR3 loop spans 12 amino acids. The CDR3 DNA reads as TGTGCCTCTACTAGCGGGAGCAATGAGCAGTTCTTC. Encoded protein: CASTSGSNEQFF.

CDR3 DNA sequence: TGTGCCAGCAGCTTGGGGCGGACCGGGGAGCTGTTTTTT. This encodes CASSLGRTGELFF. V is TRBV5-6 and J is TRBJ2-2; no firm D call. V was shortened by 0 bases and J by 5 bases, with 5 bases between the two germline ends. From germline, CDR1 is SGHDT and CDR2 YYEEEE. The CDR3 runs to 13 residues. Using reference TRBV5-6 and TRBJ2-2 for the parts outside the CDR3, the full variable domain is DAGVTQSPTHLIKTRGQQVTLRCSPKSGHDTVSWYQQALGQGPQFIFQYYEEEERQRGNFPDRFSGHQFPNYSSELNVNALLLGDSALYLCASSLGRTGELFFGEGSRLTVL.

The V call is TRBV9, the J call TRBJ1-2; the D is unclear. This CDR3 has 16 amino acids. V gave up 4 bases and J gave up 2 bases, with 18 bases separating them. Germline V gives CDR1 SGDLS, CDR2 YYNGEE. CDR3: CASSLSPSAVNYGYTF. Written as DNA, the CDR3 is TGTGCCAGCAGCCTTTCACCATCGGCGGTCAACTATGGCTACACCTTC.

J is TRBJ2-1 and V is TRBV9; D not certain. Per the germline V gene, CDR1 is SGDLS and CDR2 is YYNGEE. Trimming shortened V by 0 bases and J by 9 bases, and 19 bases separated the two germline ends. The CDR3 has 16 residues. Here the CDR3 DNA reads TGTGCCAGCAGCGTAGTCGGCTATAAGACAAGCAGTGAGCAGTTCTTC. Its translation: CASSVVGYKTSSEQFF.

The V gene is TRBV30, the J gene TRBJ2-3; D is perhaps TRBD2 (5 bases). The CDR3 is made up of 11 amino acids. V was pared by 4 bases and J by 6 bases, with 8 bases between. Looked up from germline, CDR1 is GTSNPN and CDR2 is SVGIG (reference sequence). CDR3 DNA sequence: TGTGCCTGGACGAGGGTGGATACGCAGTATTTT. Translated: CAWTRVDTQYF.

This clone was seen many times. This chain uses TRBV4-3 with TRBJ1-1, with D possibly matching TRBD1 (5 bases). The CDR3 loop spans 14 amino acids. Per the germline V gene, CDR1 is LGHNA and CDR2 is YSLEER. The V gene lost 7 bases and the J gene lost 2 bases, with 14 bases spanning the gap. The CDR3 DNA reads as TGCGCCAGCAAAAACACAGGCCTCAACACTGAAGCTTTCTTT. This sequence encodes CASKNTGLNTEAFF.

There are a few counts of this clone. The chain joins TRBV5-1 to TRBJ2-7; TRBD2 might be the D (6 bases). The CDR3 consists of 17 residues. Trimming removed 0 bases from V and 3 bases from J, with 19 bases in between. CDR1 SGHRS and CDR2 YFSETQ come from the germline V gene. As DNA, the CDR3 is TGCGCCAGCAGCTTGGTGTGGGAACGGGACGGGAGCTACGAGCAGTACTTC. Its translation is CASSLVWERDGSYEQYF.